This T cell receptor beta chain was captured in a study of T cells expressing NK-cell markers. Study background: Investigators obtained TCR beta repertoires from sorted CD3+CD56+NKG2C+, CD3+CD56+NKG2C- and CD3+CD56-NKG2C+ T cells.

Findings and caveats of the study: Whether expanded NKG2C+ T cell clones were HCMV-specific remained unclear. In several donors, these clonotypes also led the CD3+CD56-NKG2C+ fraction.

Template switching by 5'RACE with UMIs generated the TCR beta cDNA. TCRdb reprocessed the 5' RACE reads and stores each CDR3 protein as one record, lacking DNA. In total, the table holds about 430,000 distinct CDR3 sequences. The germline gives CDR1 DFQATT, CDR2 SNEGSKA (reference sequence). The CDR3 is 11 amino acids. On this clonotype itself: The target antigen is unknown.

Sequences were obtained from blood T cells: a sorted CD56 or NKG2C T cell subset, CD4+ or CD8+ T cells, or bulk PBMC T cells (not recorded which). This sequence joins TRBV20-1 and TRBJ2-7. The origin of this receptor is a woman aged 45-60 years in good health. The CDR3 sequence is CSARNSYEQYF.